This TCR beta chain came from a study of blood T cells in healthy people across ages. The overall study: About one barcoded TCR beta cDNA was captured per two T cells. Study-level results: Calculation of diversity from one million T cells yielded estimates considered to be underestimates.

Trimming removed 1 base from V and 3 bases from J, with 8 bases in between. This CDR3 is 13 amino acids long. Per the germline V gene, CDR1 is GTSNPN and CDR2 is SVGIG (reference sequence). With respect to this clonotype: Antigen unknown.

Using a J-beta primer mix together with a sample-barcoded 5' primer, a second PCR was run for about 6 to 11 cycles. MiXCR was run by TCRdb on the 5' RACE reads, yielding one entry per CDR3 protein. This table has approximately 880,000 distinct CDR3 sequences, around 46% appearing once. The rearrangement uses TRBV30 and TRBJ2-3; possibly TRBD1 for D (5 bases). The receptor was isolated from a man in his thirties or forties in good health. The sample taken for sequencing was blood. Here the CDR3 DNA reads TGTGCCTGGAGTGGACAGTTGACAGATACGCAGTATTTT. It translates to CAWSGQLTDTQYF. Full variable domain (rest looked up from reference TRBV30 and TRBJ2-3): SQTIHQWPATLVQPVGSPLSLECTVEGTSNPNLYWYRQAAGRGLQLLFYSVGIGQISSEVPQNLSASRPQDRQFILSSKKLLLSDSGFYLCAWSGQLTDTQYFGPGTRLTVL.